This is a list of T cell receptor beta chains from one sample in a study of blood T cell repertoires in COVID-19. TCRdb's table, derived via immunoSEQ multiplex PCR, lists solely in-frame clones and lacks some. The repertoire has 300,000 to 350,000 clones, over 75% of them found once; the top ten carry approximately 6.8%. Sequenced sample: peripheral blood. These receptors all come from a woman in her twenties or thirties with COVID-19, enrolled during active disease. Both conserved end residues are part of each CDR3. Fields, in order: clone size, J gene, V gene, D gene, CDR3 length, CDR3 protein, CDR3 DNA. A D gene is named only where the DNA matches it firmly. Some rows mark clone size as missing; the rest say once, few, many or name a class of expanded clone.

clone size: NA; J gene: TRBJ2-5; V gene: TRBV3-1/TRBV3-2; D gene: TRBD2; CDR3 length: 16; CDR3 protein: CASSQAASGTGETQYF; CDR3 DNA: TGTGCCAGCAGCCAAGCGGCTAGCGGGACTGGGGAGACCCAGTACTTC
clone size: few; J gene: TRBJ2-7; V gene: TRBV6-2/TRBV6-3; D gene: TRBD1; CDR3 length: 14; CDR3 protein: CASSRHTGAYEQYF; CDR3 DNA: TGTGCCAGCAGTCGTCATACAGGGGCCTACGAGCAGTACTTC
clone size: NA; J gene: TRBJ2-5; V gene: TRBV21-1; D gene: NA; CDR3 length: 18; CDR3 protein: CASSNRIKGDRNVETQYF; CDR3 DNA: TGTGCCAGCAGCAATAGGATAAAGGGGGACAGAAATGTCGAGACCCAGTACTTC
clone size: NA; J gene: TRBJ1-4; V gene: TRBV19; D gene: NA; CDR3 length: 15; CDR3 protein: CASSREGATNEKLFF; CDR3 DNA: TGTGCCAGTAGCCGGGAGGGAGCAACTAATGAAAAACTGTTTTTT
clone size: NA; J gene: TRBJ2-3; V gene: TRBV4-1; D gene: TRBD1; CDR3 length: 15; CDR3 protein: CASSPTDRVIDTQYF; CDR3 DNA: TGCGCCAGCAGCCCCACGGACAGGGTAATTGATACGCAGTATTTT
clone size: few; J gene: TRBJ2-7; V gene: TRBV25-1; D gene: NA; CDR3 length: 13; CDR3 protein: CASSEPQSYEQYF; CDR3 DNA: TGTGCCAGCAGTGAACCACAGTCCTACGAGCAGTACTTC
clone size: NA; J gene: TRBJ1-5; V gene: TRBV5-5; D gene: NA; CDR3 length: 14; CDR3 protein: CASSRDSQGQPQHF; CDR3 DNA: TGTGCCAGCAGCCGCGACAGTCAAGGTCAGCCCCAGCATTTT
clone size: NA; J gene: TRBJ1-6; V gene: TRBV19; D gene: NA; CDR3 length: 14; CDR3 protein: CASSIGKGGSPLHF; CDR3 DNA: TGTGCCAGTAGTATCGGGAAGGGAGGTTCACCCCTCCACTTT
clone size: NA; J gene: TRBJ2-1; V gene: TRBV27; D gene: NA; CDR3 length: 13; CDR3 protein: CASSLGRRNEQFF; CDR3 DNA: TGTGCCAGCAGTTTGGGAAGGAGGAATGAGCAGTTCTTC
clone size: few; J gene: TRBJ1-6; V gene: TRBV18; D gene: NA; CDR3 length: 15; CDR3 protein: CASSQGVAYNSPLHF; CDR3 DNA: TGTGCCAGCTCACAAGGAGTCGCCTATAATTCACCCCTCCACTTT
clone size: NA; J gene: TRBJ2-1; V gene: TRBV5-6; D gene: NA; CDR3 length: 17; CDR3 protein: CASSLGLGGVPYNEQFF; CDR3 DNA: TGTGCCAGCAGCTTGGGATTAGGGGGGGTACCTTACAATGAGCAGTTCTTC
clone size: NA; J gene: TRBJ2-5; V gene: TRBV6-4; D gene: TRBD1; CDR3 length: 15; CDR3 protein: CASSPGTDPQETQYF; CDR3 DNA: TGTGCCAGCAGCCCCGGGACAGACCCCCAAGAGACCCAGTACTTC
clone size: NA; J gene: TRBJ2-1; V gene: TRBV7-9; D gene: NA; CDR3 length: 12; CDR3 protein: CASGGLNNEQFF; CDR3 DNA: TGTGCCAGCGGCGGGCTCAACAATGAGCAGTTCTTC
clone size: NA; J gene: TRBJ2-4; V gene: TRBV7-2; D gene: TRBD1; CDR3 length: 12; CDR3 protein: CASRDRANIQYF; CDR3 DNA: TGTGCCAGCAGGGACAGGGCGAACATTCAGTACTTC
clone size: NA; J gene: TRBJ2-7; V gene: TRBV6-5; D gene: NA; CDR3 length: 11; CDR3 protein: CASRQGNEQYF; CDR3 DNA: TGTGCCAGCAGGCAGGGCAACGAGCAGTACTTC
clone size: NA; J gene: TRBJ1-5; V gene: TRBV13; D gene: NA; CDR3 length: 13; CDR3 protein: CASSLALGGPQHF; CDR3 DNA: TGTGCCAGCAGCTTAGCCCTGGGGGGGCCCCAGCATTTT
clone size: NA; J gene: TRBJ2-3; V gene: TRBV19; D gene: TRBD2; CDR3 length: 17; CDR3 protein: CASSLLAGGTSTDTQYF; CDR3 DNA: TGTGCCAGTAGTCTCCTAGCGGGAGGTACTAGCACAGATACGCAGTATTTT
clone size: NA; J gene: TRBJ2-2; V gene: TRBV19; D gene: NA; CDR3 length: 15; CDR3 protein: CASSVGGANTGELFF; CDR3 DNA: TGTGCCAGTAGTGTCGGGGGAGCGAACACCGGGGAGCTGTTTTTT
clone size: NA; J gene: TRBJ2-6; V gene: TRBV7-2; D gene: NA; CDR3 length: 14; CDR3 protein: CASSPMIGANVLTF; CDR3 DNA: TGTGCCAGCAGCCCTATGATTGGGGCCAACGTCCTGACTTTC
clone size: once; J gene: TRBJ1-2; V gene: TRBV7-9; D gene: NA; CDR3 length: 15; CDR3 protein: CASSPIVGPGLVYTF; CDR3 DNA: TGTGCCAGCAGCCCGATCGTAGGCCCAGGACTTGTCTACACCTTC
clone size: NA; J gene: TRBJ1-5; V gene: TRBV2; D gene: NA; CDR3 length: 16; CDR3 protein: CASSRGRGRDHQPQHF; CDR3 DNA: TGTGCCAGCAGCCGGGGGAGGGGTAGGGATCATCAGCCCCAGCATTTT
clone size: NA; J gene: TRBJ1-5; V gene: TRBV6-6; D gene: NA; CDR3 length: 18; CDR3 protein: CASNPSPFAGASNQPQHF; CDR3 DNA: TGTGCCAGCAATCCATCCCCATTTGCAGGGGCCAGCAATCAGCCCCAGCATTTT
clone size: NA; J gene: TRBJ2-5; V gene: TRBV11-2; D gene: TRBD2; CDR3 length: 15; CDR3 protein: CASRVSAGGRETQYF; CDR3 DNA: TGTGCCAGCAGAGTCTCCGCGGGAGGTAGAGAGACCCAGTACTTC
clone size: NA; J gene: TRBJ2-6; V gene: TRBV4-3; D gene: NA; CDR3 length: 17; CDR3 protein: CASSPGLGSSGANVLTF; CDR3 DNA: TGCGCCAGCAGCCCGGGACTGGGAAGCTCTGGGGCCAACGTCCTGACTTTC
clone size: NA; J gene: TRBJ2-2; V gene: TRBV7-3; D gene: NA; CDR3 length: 13; CDR3 protein: CASSSDSGGELFF; CDR3 DNA: TGTGCCAGCAGCTCGGACAGTGGCGGGGAGCTGTTTTTT
clone size: NA; J gene: TRBJ1-3; V gene: TRBV6-5; D gene: NA; CDR3 length: 13; CDR3 protein: CASRQVTGNTIYF; CDR3 DNA: TGTGCCAGCAGGCAGGTGACTGGAAACACCATATATTTT
clone size: NA; J gene: TRBJ2-1; V gene: TRBV4-3; D gene: TRBD1; CDR3 length: 17; CDR3 protein: CASSQGAGTGIYNEQFF; CDR3 DNA: TGCGCCAGCAGCCAAGGCGCCGGGACAGGGATCTACAATGAGCAGTTCTTC
clone size: NA; J gene: TRBJ2-7; V gene: TRBV25-1; D gene: NA; CDR3 length: 11; CDR3 protein: CASPDSYEQYF; CDR3 DNA: TGTGCCAGCCCCGACAGCTACGAGCAGTACTTC
clone size: NA; J gene: TRBJ2-3; V gene: TRBV24-1; D gene: NA; CDR3 length: 15; CDR3 protein: CATSDTTDSPDTQYF; CDR3 DNA: TGTGCCACCAGTGACACTACGGACTCCCCAGATACGCAGTATTTT
clone size: NA; J gene: TRBJ1-1; V gene: TRBV6-6; D gene: NA; CDR3 length: 16; CDR3 protein: CASSYSRLEGRAEAFF; CDR3 DNA: TGTGCCAGCAGTTACTCGAGATTGGAGGGGCGGGCTGAAGCTTTCTTT
clone size: NA; J gene: TRBJ1-1; V gene: TRBV27; D gene: TRBD1; CDR3 length: 15; CDR3 protein: CASRPLGTANTEAFF; CDR3 DNA: TGTGCCAGCAGGCCTCTCGGGACAGCCAACACTGAAGCTTTCTTT
clone size: NA; J gene: TRBJ1-1; V gene: TRBV28; D gene: NA; CDR3 length: 15; CDR3 protein: CASSLGGGRNTEAFF; CDR3 DNA: TGTGCCAGCAGTTTGGGGGGCGGGAGGAACACTGAAGCTTTCTTT
clone size: NA; J gene: TRBJ2-2; V gene: TRBV7-6; D gene: NA; CDR3 length: 15; CDR3 protein: CAIQKKGLIGGELFF; CDR3 DNA: TGTGCCATCCAGAAAAAGGGGCTAATTGGCGGGGAGCTGTTTTTT
clone size: NA; J gene: TRBJ2-2; V gene: TRBV9; D gene: NA; CDR3 length: 13; CDR3 protein: CASSPLGTGELFF; CDR3 DNA: TGTGCCAGCAGCCCTCTCGGGACCGGGGAGCTGTTTTTT
clone size: NA; J gene: TRBJ1-4; V gene: TRBV7-9; D gene: NA; CDR3 length: 12; CDR3 protein: CASSPAGEKLFF; CDR3 DNA: TGTGCCAGCAGCCCGGCGGGTGAAAAACTGTTTTTT
clone size: NA; J gene: TRBJ2-7; V gene: TRBV7-8; D gene: NA; CDR3 length: 12; CDR3 protein: CASSSPVLEQYF; CDR3 DNA: TGTGCCAGCAGCTCACCAGTTCTCGAGCAGTACTTC
clone size: NA; J gene: TRBJ2-2; V gene: TRBV4-1; D gene: TRBD1; CDR3 length: 15; CDR3 protein: CASSQGQGAFGELFF; CDR3 DNA: TGCGCCAGCAGCCAAGGACAGGGGGCGTTCGGGGAGCTGTTTTTT
clone size: once; J gene: TRBJ2-3; V gene: TRBV6-5; D gene: NA; CDR3 length: 15; CDR3 protein: CASSPSDSSTDTQYF; CDR3 DNA: TGTGCCAGCAGCCCGTCCGACAGTAGCACAGATACGCAGTATTTT
clone size: NA; J gene: TRBJ2-2; V gene: TRBV5-1; D gene: TRBD2; CDR3 length: 19; CDR3 protein: CASSLVALAGAVRTGELFF; CDR3 DNA: TGCGCCAGCAGCTTGGTCGCTCTAGCGGGAGCAGTACGGACCGGGGAGCTGTTTTTT